This T cell receptor (beta chain) was identified in a study of shared clonotypes between healthy human individuals. Findings and limits, study-wide: Among donors, clonotype sharing was expected to be affected by sequencing depth. Clonotype sharing across a few donors was observed for 4% to 6.5% of naive CD4 clonotypes.

Across several immunoSEQ plates, the genomic DNA of each subset was split evenly. Profiling relied on immunoSEQ multiplex PCR, and the TCRdb table lists in-frame clones only, not all of them. This table holds approximately 1.9 million clones, just over 90% found once. This clone was recorded once. Its specificity is unknown. Trimming took 5 bases from V and 8 from J; bases not matched to a gene: 9. The CDR3 runs 16 residues. Germline CDR1 is SGHTA and CDR2 is FQGNSA. Naive CD8 cells lacked CD45RO, underwent positive selection for CCR7 and left out terminally differentiated effector memory CD45RA+ cells.

Sequencing input: naive CD8+ T cells from PBMCs. This receptor was taken from a man younger than 35 in good health. Some clones in this sample may be carry-over from other donors' samples. This rearrangement joins TRBV7-2 to TRBJ2-3, with 14 bases lining up with TRBD2. DNA of the CDR3: TGTGCCAGCAGCACGACGGGACTAGCGGGAGTTGGTACGCAGTATTTT. Translating it yields CASSTTGLAGVGTQYF.